This T cell receptor beta chain appears in the sequencing data of a study of T cells after yellow fever vaccination. Study observations and caveats: A secondary response was less intense yet reached its peak sooner, at day 5 versus 15. It was a small share of clonotypes that appeared in both CD4 and CD8 compartments.

V lost 5 bases, J lost 7 bases, and 8 bases lay in between. The CDR3 runs 11 residues. TCRdb re-called the 5' RACE reads through MiXCR, storing one row per CDR3 protein. The repertoire consists of about 340,000 distinct CDR3 sequences, with 8.7% occurring once and the leading ten covering approximately 18%. This clonotype appeared a few times. Its specificity is unknown. This TCR was recovered from a man aged 18-30 years who received the YFV17D yellow fever vaccine. This rearrangement joins TRBV12-3 or TRBV12-4 to TRBJ1-1, with unresolved D. Material: PBMCs, obtained on the day of the first yellow fever vaccination. CDR3 DNA sequence: TGTGCCAGCAGTGCGGTGGGTGAAGCTTTCTTT. Amino acid sequence: CASSAVGEAFF.